This T cell receptor beta chain was retrieved from a study of blood T cell repertoires in COVID-19. Looking at the study overall: Researchers got acute and convalescent COVID-19 samples from the United States, Italy and Spain. In each case, the material was cDNA or gDNA derived from T cells, B-cell-depleted T cells, or PBMCs.

Under the authors' procedure: By means of reference gene primer amplification, nucleated cell counts were estimated. TCRdb's table, derived via immunoSEQ multiplex PCR, lists solely in-frame clones and lacks some. Clone size and V and J calls were adopted from that table, with D and trimming inferred from the DNA. The sample contains 80,000 to 100,000 clones, over 70% of which appear only once. V was pared by 0 bases and J by 11 bases, with 12 bases between. The germline CDR1 and CDR2 sequences are SQVTM and ANQGSEA. This CDR3 contains 12 residues. Sequences were obtained from peripheral blood. This TCR came from a man aged 50 to 60 who had recovered from COVID-19. The rearrangement joins TRBV29-1 to TRBJ2-3; D is unresolved. Here the CDR3 DNA reads TGCAGCGTTGAAGAGTTTCTGTCGGGGCAGTATTTT. Protein product: CSVEEFLSGQYF.